This record covers a single T cell receptor (beta chain). The antigen is unknown. J lost 2 bases, V lost 3 bases, and 6 bases had no gene match. This CDR3 is 16 amino acids long. The V gene's germline CDR1 is SGHDT and CDR2 YYEEEE. The sample comes from a study of cytomegalovirus exposure and HLA in healthy donors. Findings and limits, study-wide: Investigators reported approximately 150 TCR beta chains as tied to cytomegalovirus.

This table comes from immunoSEQ multiplex PCR, and its TCRdb copy is limited to in-frame clones, with some not included. The sample contains tens of thousands of clones, approximately 92% of which appear only once. The TCR sequence derives from a man between 18 and 29 years old in good health and CMV-seronegative. J is TRBJ2-3 and V is TRBV5-6, with 10 bases identical to TRBD2. The sequenced sample consisted of PBMCs. The CDR3, as DNA: TGTGCCAGCAGCTCATTTAGCGGGAGGCTCACAGATACGCAGTATTTT. Encoded protein: CASSSFSGRLTDTQYF.